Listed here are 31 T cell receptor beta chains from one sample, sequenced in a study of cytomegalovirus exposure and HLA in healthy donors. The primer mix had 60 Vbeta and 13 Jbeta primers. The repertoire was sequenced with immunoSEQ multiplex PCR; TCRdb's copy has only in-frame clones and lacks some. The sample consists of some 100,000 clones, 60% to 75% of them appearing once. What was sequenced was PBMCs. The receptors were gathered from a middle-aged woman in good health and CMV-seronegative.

The CDR3: CASRVNRGVTEAFF. The DNA for the CDR3 is TGTGCCAGCAGAGTCAACAGGGGGGTGACTGAAGCTTTCTTT. The V gene is TRBV2, the J gene TRBJ1-1; 8 positions agree with TRBD1. V lost 6 bases to trimming and J lost 5 bases; unmatched junction nucleotides: 8. In germline, CDR1 is SNHLY, CDR2 FYNNEI. The CDR3 is made up of 14 amino acids.

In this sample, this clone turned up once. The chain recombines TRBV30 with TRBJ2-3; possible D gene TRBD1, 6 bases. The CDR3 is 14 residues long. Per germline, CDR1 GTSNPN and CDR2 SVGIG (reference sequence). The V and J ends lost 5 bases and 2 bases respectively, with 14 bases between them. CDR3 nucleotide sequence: TGTGCCTGGCGGACAGCAGTCTTCACAGATACGCAGTATTTT. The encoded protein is CAWRTAVFTDTQYF. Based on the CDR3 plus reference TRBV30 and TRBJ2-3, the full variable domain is SQTIHQWPATLVQPVGSPLSLECTVEGTSNPNLYWYRQAAGRGLQLLFYSVGIGQISSEVPQNLSASRPQDRQFILSSKKLLLSDSGFYLCAWRTAVFTDTQYFGPGTRLTVL.

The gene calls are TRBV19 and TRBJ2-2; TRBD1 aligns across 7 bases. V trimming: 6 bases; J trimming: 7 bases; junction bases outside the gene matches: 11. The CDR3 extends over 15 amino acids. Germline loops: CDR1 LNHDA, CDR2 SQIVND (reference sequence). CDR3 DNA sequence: TGTGCCAGTAGCCCGGACAGGCGGAACGGCGGGGAGCTGTTTTTT. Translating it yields CASSPDRRNGGELFF. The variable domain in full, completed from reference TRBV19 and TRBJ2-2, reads DGGITQSPKYLFRKEGQNVTLSCEQNLNHDAMYWYRQDPGQGLRLIYYSQIVNDFQKGDIAEGYSVSREKKESFPLTVTSAQKNPTAFYLCASSPDRRNGGELFFGEGSRLTVL.

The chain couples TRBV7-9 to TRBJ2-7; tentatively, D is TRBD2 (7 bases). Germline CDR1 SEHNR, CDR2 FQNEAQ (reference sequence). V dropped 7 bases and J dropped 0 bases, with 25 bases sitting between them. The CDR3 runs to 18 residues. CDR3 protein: CASKMLGTHTSASYEQYF. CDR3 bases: TGTGCCAGCAAAATGCTGGGGACACATACTAGCGCCTCCTACGAGCAGTACTTC.

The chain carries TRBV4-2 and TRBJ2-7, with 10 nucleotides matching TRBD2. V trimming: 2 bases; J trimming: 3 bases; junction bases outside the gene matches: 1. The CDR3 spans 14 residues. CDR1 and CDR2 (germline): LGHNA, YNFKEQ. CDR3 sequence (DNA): TGTGCCAGCAGCCAACTAGCGGGGGACTACGAGCAGTACTTC. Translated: CASSQLAGDYEQYF.

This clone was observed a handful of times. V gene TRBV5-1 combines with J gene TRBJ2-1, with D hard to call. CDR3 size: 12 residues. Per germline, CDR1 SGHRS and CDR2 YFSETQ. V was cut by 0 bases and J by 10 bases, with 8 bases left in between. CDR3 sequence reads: CASSLVNGEQFF. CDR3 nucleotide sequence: TGCGCCAGCAGCTTGGTCAACGGGGAGCAGTTCTTC.

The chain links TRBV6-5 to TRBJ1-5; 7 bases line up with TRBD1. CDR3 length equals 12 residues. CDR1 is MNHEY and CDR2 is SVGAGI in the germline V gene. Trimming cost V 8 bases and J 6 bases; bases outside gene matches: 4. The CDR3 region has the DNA TGTGCCAGCGGGCAGGGGGGTCAGCCCCAGCATTTT. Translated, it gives CASGQGGQPQHF.

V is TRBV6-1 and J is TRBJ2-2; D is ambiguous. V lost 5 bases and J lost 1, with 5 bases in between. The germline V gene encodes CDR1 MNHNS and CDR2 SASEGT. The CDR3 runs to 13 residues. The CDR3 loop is CASSPLNTGELFF. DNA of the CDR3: TGTGCCAGCAGTCCATTGAACACCGGGGAGCTGTTTTTT.

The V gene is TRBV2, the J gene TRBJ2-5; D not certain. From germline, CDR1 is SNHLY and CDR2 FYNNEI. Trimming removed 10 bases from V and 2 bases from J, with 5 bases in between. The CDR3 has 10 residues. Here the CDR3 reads CAIGQETQYF. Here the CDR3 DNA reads TGTGCCATCGGGCAAGAGACCCAGTACTTC.

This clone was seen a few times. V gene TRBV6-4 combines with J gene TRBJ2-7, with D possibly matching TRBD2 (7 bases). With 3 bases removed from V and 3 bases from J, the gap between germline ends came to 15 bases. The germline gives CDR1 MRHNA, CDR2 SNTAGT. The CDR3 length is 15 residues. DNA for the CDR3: TGTGCCAGCAGTGAAGAGGGGGGGAGTCACTACGAGCAGTACTTC. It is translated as CASSEEGGSHYEQYF.

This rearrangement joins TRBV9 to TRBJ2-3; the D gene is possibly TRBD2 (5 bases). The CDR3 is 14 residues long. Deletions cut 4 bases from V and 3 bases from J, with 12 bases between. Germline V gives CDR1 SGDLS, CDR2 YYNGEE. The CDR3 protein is CASSRDSATDTQYF. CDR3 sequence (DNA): TGTGCCAGCAGCCGGGATTCTGCGACAGATACGCAGTATTTT.

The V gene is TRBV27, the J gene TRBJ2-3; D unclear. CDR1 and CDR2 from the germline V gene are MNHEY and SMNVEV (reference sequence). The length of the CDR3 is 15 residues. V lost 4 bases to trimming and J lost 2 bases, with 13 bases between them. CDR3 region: CASSSAGSYTDTQYF. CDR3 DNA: TGTGCCAGCAGTTCGGCAGGATCATACACAGATACGCAGTATTTT.

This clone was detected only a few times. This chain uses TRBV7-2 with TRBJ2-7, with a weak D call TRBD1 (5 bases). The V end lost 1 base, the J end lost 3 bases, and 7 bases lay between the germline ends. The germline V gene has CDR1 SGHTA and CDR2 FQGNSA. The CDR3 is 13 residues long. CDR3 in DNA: TGTGCCAGCAGCTTAGTGGGGCTCTACGAGCAGTACTTC. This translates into CASSLVGLYEQYF.

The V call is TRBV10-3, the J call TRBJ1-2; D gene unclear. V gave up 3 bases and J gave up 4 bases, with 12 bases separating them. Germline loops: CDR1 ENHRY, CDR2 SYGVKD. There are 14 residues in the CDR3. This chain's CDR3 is CAISDPGIRYGYTF. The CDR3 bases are TGTGCCATCAGTGACCCGGGGATCCGCTATGGCTACACCTTC.

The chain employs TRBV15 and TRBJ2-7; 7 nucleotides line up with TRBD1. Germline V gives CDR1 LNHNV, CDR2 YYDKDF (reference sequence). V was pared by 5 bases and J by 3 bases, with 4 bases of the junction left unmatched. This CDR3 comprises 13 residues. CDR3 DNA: TGTGCCACCAGCTTTCGGGACAGCTACGAGCAGTACTTC. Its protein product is CATSFRDSYEQYF.

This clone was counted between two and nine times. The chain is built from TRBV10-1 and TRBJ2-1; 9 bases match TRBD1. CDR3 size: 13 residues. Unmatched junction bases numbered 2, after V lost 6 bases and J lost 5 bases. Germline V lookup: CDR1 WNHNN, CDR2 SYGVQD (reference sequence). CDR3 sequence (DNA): TGCGCCAGCAGGAGGACAGGGGACAATGAGCAGTTCTTC. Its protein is CASRRTGDNEQFF.

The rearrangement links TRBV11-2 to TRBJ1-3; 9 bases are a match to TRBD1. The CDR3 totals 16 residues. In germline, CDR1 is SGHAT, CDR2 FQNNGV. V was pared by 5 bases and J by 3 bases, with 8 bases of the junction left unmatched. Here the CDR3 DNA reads TGTGCCAGCAGCCCTACGGACAGGGGAGGTGGAAACACCATATATTTT. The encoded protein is CASSPTDRGGGNTIYF.

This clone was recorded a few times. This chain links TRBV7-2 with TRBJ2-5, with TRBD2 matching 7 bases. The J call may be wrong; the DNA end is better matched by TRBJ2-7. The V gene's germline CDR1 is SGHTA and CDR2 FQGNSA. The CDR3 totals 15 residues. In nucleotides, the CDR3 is TGTGCCAGCAGCTTAGCCCGGCGGGAGAGCGGCGAGCAGTACTTC. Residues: CASSLARRESGEQYF.

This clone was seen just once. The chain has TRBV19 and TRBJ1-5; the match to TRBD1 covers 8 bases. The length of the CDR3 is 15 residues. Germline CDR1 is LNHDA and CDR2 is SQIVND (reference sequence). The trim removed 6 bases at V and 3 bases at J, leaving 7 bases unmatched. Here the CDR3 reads CASSATGGDNQPQHF. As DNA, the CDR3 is TGTGCCAGTAGCGCAACAGGGGGGGACAATCAGCCCCAGCATTTT. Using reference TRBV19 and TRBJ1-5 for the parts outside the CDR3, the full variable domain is DGGITQSPKYLFRKEGQNVTLSCEQNLNHDAMYWYRQDPGQGLRLIYYSQIVNDFQKGDIAEGYSVSREKKESFPLTVTSAQKNPTAFYLCASSATGGDNQPQHFGDGTRLSIL.

The CDR3 protein is CATSRALDRVVSGANVLTF. CDR3 nucleotide sequence: TGTGCCACCAGCAGGGCTTTGGACAGGGTCGTCTCTGGGGCCAACGTCCTGACTTTC. The V and J genes are TRBV15 and TRBJ2-6; TRBD1 matches at 8 bases. The CDR3 consists of 19 residues. V trimming: 3 bases; J trimming: 0 bases; junction bases outside the gene matches: 10. Germline loops: CDR1 LNHNV, CDR2 YYDKDF (reference sequence).

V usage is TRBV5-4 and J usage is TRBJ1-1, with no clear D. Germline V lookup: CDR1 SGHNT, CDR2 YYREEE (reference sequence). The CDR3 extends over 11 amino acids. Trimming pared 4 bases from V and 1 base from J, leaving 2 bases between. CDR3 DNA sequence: TGTGCCAGCAGCCAGAACACTGAAGCTTTCTTT. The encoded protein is CASSQNTEAFF.

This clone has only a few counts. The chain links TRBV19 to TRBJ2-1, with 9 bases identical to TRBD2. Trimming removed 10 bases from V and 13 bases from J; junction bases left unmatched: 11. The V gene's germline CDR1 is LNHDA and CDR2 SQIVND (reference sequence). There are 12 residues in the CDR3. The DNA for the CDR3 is TGTGCCACTACCATCGGGACTAGCTCTCAGTTCTTC. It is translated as CATTIGTSSQFF.

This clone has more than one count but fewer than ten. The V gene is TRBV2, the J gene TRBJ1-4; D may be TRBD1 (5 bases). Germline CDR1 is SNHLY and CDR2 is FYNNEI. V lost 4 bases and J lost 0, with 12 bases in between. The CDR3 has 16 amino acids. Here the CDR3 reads CASSARGTATNEKLFF. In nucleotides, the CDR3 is TGTGCCAGCAGTGCTCGGGGGACTGCAACTAATGAAAAACTGTTTTTT.

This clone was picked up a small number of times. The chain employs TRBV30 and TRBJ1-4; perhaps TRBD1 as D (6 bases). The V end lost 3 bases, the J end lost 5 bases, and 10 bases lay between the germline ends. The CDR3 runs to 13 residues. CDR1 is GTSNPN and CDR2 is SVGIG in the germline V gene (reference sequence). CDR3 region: CAWRGTGNEKLFF. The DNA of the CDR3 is TGTGCCTGGAGAGGTACAGGGAATGAAAAACTGTTTTTT.

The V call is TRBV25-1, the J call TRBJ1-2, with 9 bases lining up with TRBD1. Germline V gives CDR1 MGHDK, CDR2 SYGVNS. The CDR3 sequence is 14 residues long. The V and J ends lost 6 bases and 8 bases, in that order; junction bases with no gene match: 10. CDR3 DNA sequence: TGTGCCAGCAGCGACATTACAGGGGGCACAGGCTACACCTTC. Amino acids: CASSDITGGTGYTF.

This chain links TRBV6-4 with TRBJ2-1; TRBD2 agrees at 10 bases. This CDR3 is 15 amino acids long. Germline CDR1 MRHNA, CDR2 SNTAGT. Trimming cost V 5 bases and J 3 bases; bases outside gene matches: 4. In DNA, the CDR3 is TGTGCCAGCAGTTATCGACTAGCGGGCTACAATGAGCAGTTCTTC. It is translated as CASSYRLAGYNEQFF.

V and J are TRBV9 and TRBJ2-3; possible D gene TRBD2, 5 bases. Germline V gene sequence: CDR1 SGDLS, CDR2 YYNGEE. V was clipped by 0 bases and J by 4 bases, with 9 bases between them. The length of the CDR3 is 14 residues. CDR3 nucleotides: TGTGCCAGCAGCGTAGACGGGGTGGCAGATACGCAGTATTTT. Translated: CASSVDGVADTQYF.

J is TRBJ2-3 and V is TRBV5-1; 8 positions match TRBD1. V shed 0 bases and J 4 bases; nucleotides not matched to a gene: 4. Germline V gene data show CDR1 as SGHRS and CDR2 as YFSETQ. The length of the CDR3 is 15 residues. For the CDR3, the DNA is TGCGCCAGCAGCTTGGTGGGCAGGGGGCCAGATACGCAGTATTTT. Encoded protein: CASSLVGRGPDTQYF.

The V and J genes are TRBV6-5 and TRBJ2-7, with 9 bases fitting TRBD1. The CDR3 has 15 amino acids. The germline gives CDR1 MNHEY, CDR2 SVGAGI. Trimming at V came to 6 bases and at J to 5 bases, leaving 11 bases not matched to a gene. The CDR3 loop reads CASSRKTGGIHEQYF. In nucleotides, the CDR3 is TGTGCCAGCAGCCGAAAGACAGGGGGTATCCACGAGCAGTACTTC.

The CDR3 bases are TGCGCCAGCAGCCCCTTAGACGGGTTAGCTAACTATGGCTACACCTTC. Amino acid sequence: CASSPLDGLANYGYTF. The V call is TRBV5-1, the J call TRBJ1-2; D gene unclear. CDR3 size: 16 residues. The V end was cut by 4 bases, the J end by 0 bases, with 16 bases between. Germline CDR1 is SGHRS and CDR2 is YFSETQ.

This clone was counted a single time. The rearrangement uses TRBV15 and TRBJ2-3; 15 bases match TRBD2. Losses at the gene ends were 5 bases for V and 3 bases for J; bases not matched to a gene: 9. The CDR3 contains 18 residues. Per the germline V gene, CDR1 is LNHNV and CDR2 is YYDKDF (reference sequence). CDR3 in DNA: TGTGCCACCAGCGGACTAGCGGGAGGGCCGGCGGGGACAGATACGCAGTATTTT. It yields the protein CATSGLAGGPAGTDTQYF.